This TCR beta chain was identified during a study of T cells in Graves' hyperthyroidism and ophthalmopathy. From RNA transcripts, TCR beta CDR3 regions were amplified. TCR CDR3 regions were first amplified by RT-PCR with HTBI primers. TCRdb redid the calling of the multiplex PCR reads with MiXCR, one entry per CDR3 protein. The sample records a few hundred thousand distinct CDR3 sequences, approximately 16% being singletons. The CDR3 is 14 amino acids. Germline lookup yields CDR1 MNHEY and CDR2 SVGEGT. Trimming stripped 7 bases from V and 0 bases from J, with 11 bases between. This clonotype was recorded a few times. The antigen is not known. In patients aged 18 to 65, hyperthyroidism was newly diagnosed, with duration under 2 months. Each diagnosis drew on symptoms, thyroxine, TRAb, thyroid ultrasound and orbital computed tomography findings. The study, taken as a whole, reports: Median prediction lead before ophthalmopathy onset was 5.5 to 7 months with the model. In blood, most of the thyroid clonotypes expanded above 0.001 were also present.

The origin of this receptor is a man between 40 and 49 years old with Graves' hyperthyroidism. This chain connects TRBV6-2 or TRBV6-3 to TRBJ2-3; D is possibly TRBD2 (6 bases). Source material: blood. Here the CDR3 DNA reads TGTGCCAGCAAGGGCGGGGAGAGCACAGATACGCAGTATTTT. This sequence encodes CASKGGESTDTQYF.